What follows describes a single T cell receptor (beta chain). Its antigen is still unknown. The source of the sample is a study of Ad26.COV2.S vaccination and SARS-CoV-2 variants. Study-wide results and caveats: Measurement of non-spike TCR breadth gave similar results in vaccine and placebo recipients. Ad26.COV2.S recipients had broader spike-specific TCRs (P = 0.0014). Total T cell responses may have been underestimated by the TCR breadth and depth analyses.

Germline V CDR1 and CDR2: LNHDA, SQIVND (reference sequence). The CDR3 has 15 amino acids. J gave up 5 bases and V 1 base, and 6 bases lay outside the gene matches. The data were produced by immunoSEQ multiplex PCR, yet TCRdb's version contains in-frame clones alone and is incomplete. The repertoire holds 180,000 or so clones, around 85% seen once, with around 6.1% in the top ten. The clonotype was recovered from a human donor who had recovered from COVID-19. The source material was peripheral blood, sampled after recovery from COVID-19. The chain is built from TRBV19 and TRBJ2-5; 8 bases are shared with TRBD2. DNA for the CDR3: TGTGCCAGTAGTATAGCGGGAGGGCGAGGGGAGACCCAGTACTTC. This encodes CASSIAGGRGETQYF.